The 17 T cell receptor beta chains listed next were all sequenced from one sample in a study of shared clonotypes between healthy human individuals. TCRdb's copy holds only in-frame clones and misses some; the assay was immunoSEQ multiplex PCR. This table has about 710,000 clones, 55% to 80% appearing once. Material for sequencing was memory CD4+ T cells sorted from blood. The subset was: CD45RA-negative fraction. The receptor source for this set is a young woman in good health.

A few counts support this clone. The gene calls are TRBV6-1 and TRBJ1-1; D call uncertain. Between the trimmed V and J ends, which lost 3 bases and 1 base, there was a span of 15 bases. From germline, CDR1 is MNHNS and CDR2 SASEGT. The CDR3 consists of 16 residues. The CDR3 bases are TGTGCCAGCAGTGATTTTGGGTGGCTAGGGAACACTGAAGCTTTCTTT. Protein product: CASSDFGWLGNTEAFF.

The J gene is TRBJ1-2, the V gene TRBV23-1; D uncertain. TRBV23-1 carries the ORF label, with uncertain function. This CDR3 has 17 amino acids. Trimming pared 1 base from V and 6 bases from J, leaving 21 bases between. The CDR3: CASSQLVCRGGLNGYTF. The DNA for the CDR3 is TGCGCCAGCAGTCAATTGGTTTGTCGTGGAGGGTTGAATGGCTACACCTTC.

This clone was seen only a few times. The V gene is TRBV7-8, the J gene TRBJ1-1; tentative D call: TRBD1 (6 bases). Looked up from germline, CDR1 is SGHVS and CDR2 is FQNEAQ. With 4 bases removed from V and 2 bases from J, the gap between germline ends came to 23 bases. This CDR3 region has 18 residues. CDR3 protein: CASSSRGDRWGSNTEAFF. The CDR3, as DNA: TGTGCCAGCAGCTCTAGGGGGGACCGGTGGGGTAGTAACACTGAAGCTTTCTTT.

The chain combines TRBV5-1 with TRBJ2-1, with TRBD2 as a possible D gene (5 bases). Germline V lookup: CDR1 SGHRS, CDR2 YFSETQ. The V end was cut by 9 bases, the J end by 2 bases, with 18 bases between. CDR3 length: 15 residues. CDR3 amino acids: CATGFGLATYNEQFF. CDR3 coding DNA: TGCGCCACCGGATTTGGGCTAGCCACCTACAATGAGCAGTTCTTC.

This chain uses TRBV11-2 with TRBJ2-7; TRBD2 agrees at 12 bases. Trimming removed 5 bases from V and 5 bases from J; junction bases left unmatched: 13. This CDR3 is built from 17 residues. Germline V gene data show CDR1 as SGHAT and CDR2 as FQNNGV. The CDR3 sequence is CASSQDLLAGGGDEQYF. CDR3 DNA sequence: TGTGCCAGCAGCCAAGATCTACTAGCGGGAGGTGGGGACGAGCAGTACTTC. Full variable domain (remainder filled in from reference TRBV11-2 and TRBJ2-7): EAGVAQSPRYKIIEKRQSVAFWCNPISGHATLYWYQQILGQGPKLLIQFQNNGVVDDSQLPKDRFSAERLKGVDSTLKIQPAKLEDSAVYLCASSQDLLAGGGDEQYFGPGTRLTVT.

J is TRBJ1-5 and V is TRBV28; D possibly corresponds to TRBD1 (6 bases). This CDR3 region has 16 residues. V lost 3 bases, J lost 6 bases, and 18 bases lay in between. CDR1 is MDHEN, CDR2 SYDVKM, per germline. The CDR3 coding sequence is TGTGCCAGCAGTTTTTATGGGGGGCGCGGATTTCAGCCCCAGCATTTT. It is translated as CASSFYGGRGFQPQHF.

This chain uses TRBV28 with TRBJ1-4; TRBD1 agrees at 7 bases. The CDR3 is 16 residues long. Germline CDR1 reads MDHEN; CDR2 reads SYDVKM. V dropped 2 bases and J dropped 5; count of bases not matched to a gene: 8. CDR3 DNA sequence: TGTGCCAGCAGTTTAGGGGGGACAGTGTACAATGAAAAACTGTTTTTT. Translated: CASSLGGTVYNEKLFF.

The gene calls are TRBV6-1 and TRBJ1-2; 7 nucleotides line up with TRBD1. This CDR3 has 13 amino acids. Germline V gene sequence: CDR1 MNHNS, CDR2 SASEGT. V shed 6 bases, J shed 5 bases, and the junction held 6 bases outside the gene matches. Written as DNA, the CDR3 is TGTGCCAGCAGGAAGGACAGGACATATGGCTACACCTTC. Protein: CASRKDRTYGYTF.

This clone has just one count. This rearrangement joins TRBV5-6 to TRBJ1-4; TRBD1 might be the D (5 bases). The CDR3 runs to 15 residues. Germline CDR1 is SGHDT and CDR2 is YYEEEE. Trimming removed 4 bases from V and 6 bases from J, with 16 bases in between. The CDR3 reads CASSRIGEGDEKLFF. CDR3 sequence (DNA): TGTGCCAGCAGCCGGATAGGGGAAGGAGATGAAAAACTGTTTTTT.

This clone was seen a few times. This chain links TRBV5-5 with TRBJ2-7; TRBD1 aligns across 7 bases. Germline CDR1 is SGHKS and CDR2 is YYEKEE (reference sequence). This CDR3 has 14 residues. The junction had 5 bases not matched to a gene; V was cut back by 5 bases and J by 0 bases. This chain's CDR3 is CASSTYRGSYEQYF. The CDR3 bases are TGTGCCAGCAGTACCTACAGGGGCTCCTACGAGCAGTACTTC.

The gene calls are TRBV5-1 and TRBJ2-7, with D possibly TRBD1 on 6 matching bases. The ends were cut back, 4 bases at V and 6 bases at J, with 23 bases in the middle. The CDR3 length is 16 residues. Germline V gene sequence: CDR1 SGHRS, CDR2 YFSETQ. The CDR3 DNA is TGCGCCAGCAGCCGGGGAACGCAGGGGCCCGGAAGCGAGCAGTACTTC. It translates to CASSRGTQGPGSEQYF.

The J gene is TRBJ2-3, the V gene TRBV19; D call uncertain. Trimming shortened V by 1 base and J by 2 bases, and 4 bases separated the two germline ends. Germline values: CDR1 LNHDA, CDR2 SQIVND (reference sequence). The CDR3 has 13 amino acids. The CDR3 DNA follows: TGTGCCAGTAGTATAGGGATCACAGATACGCAGTATTTT. It codes for CASSIGITDTQYF.

This clone was recorded a few times. This sequence joins TRBV30 and TRBJ2-7; 13 bases map to TRBD2. In germline, CDR1 is GTSNPN, CDR2 SVGIG (reference sequence). The length of the CDR3 is 15 residues. V lost 2 bases, J lost 6 bases, and 7 bases stayed unmatched. CDR3 in DNA: TGTGCCTGGAGTCGTACTAGCGGGAGGGCCGCCGAGCAGTACTTC. This encodes CAWSRTSGRAAEQYF.

This sequence joins TRBV28 and TRBJ1-1; D might be TRBD1 (5 bases). Germline CDR1 and CDR2: MDHEN and SYDVKM. V lost 2 bases, J lost 5 bases, and 18 bases lay in between. This CDR3 spans 16 amino acids. DNA of the CDR3: TGTGCCAGCAGTTTAGGCTTCGCGGGGGGTGAAACTGAAGCTTTCTTT. It specifies CASSLGFAGGETEAFF.

About this clone itself: The sample contains more than one DNA sequence encoding this CDR3. The chain is built from TRBV28 and TRBJ2-5; 7 bases align to TRBD2. The V segment lost 3 bases and the J segment 2 bases; nucleotides outside the gene matches: 0. This CDR3 contains 13 residues. CDR1 and CDR2 (germline): MDHEN, SYDVKM. The CDR3 reads CASSLGGQETQYF. CDR3 sequence (DNA): TGTGCCAGCAGTTTGGGGGGGCAAGAGACCCAGTACTTC.

V usage is TRBV5-1 and J usage is TRBJ1-2, with 11 bases matching TRBD1. The CDR3 has 15 amino acids. Trimming at V came to 4 bases and at J to 0 bases, leaving 2 bases not matched to a gene. Germline CDR1 reads SGHRS; CDR2 reads YFSETQ. Here the CDR3 reads CASSRGQGANYGYTF. The CDR3 region has the DNA TGCGCCAGCAGCAGGGGACAGGGGGCTAACTATGGCTACACCTTC.

CDR3 coding DNA: TGCGCCAGCAGCCAATGGGCCAGGGGGCAGTCTAACTATGGCTACACCTTC. Translated, it gives CASSQWARGQSNYGYTF. V gene TRBV4-1 combines with J gene TRBJ1-2, with 8 bases that match TRBD1. The germline V gene encodes CDR1 MGHRA and CDR2 YSYEKL. V trimming: 2 bases; J trimming: 0 bases; junction bases outside the gene matches: 8. The CDR3 length is 17 residues.